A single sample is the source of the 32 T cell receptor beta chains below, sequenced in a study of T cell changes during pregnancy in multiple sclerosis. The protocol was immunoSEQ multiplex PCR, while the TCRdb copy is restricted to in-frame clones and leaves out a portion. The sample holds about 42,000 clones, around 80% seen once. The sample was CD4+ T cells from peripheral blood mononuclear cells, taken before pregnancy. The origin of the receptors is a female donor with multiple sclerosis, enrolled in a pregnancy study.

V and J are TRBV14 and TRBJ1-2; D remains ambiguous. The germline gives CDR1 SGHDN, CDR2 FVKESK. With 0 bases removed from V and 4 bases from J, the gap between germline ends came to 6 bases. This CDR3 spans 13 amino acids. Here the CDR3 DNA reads TGTGCCAGCAGCCAAGATCGCAGCTATGGCTACACCTTC. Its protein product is CASSQDRSYGYTF.

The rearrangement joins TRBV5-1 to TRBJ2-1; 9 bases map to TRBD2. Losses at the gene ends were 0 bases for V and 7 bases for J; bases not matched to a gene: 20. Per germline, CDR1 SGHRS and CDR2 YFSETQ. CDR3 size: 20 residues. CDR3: CASSLGGRARGGRGNNEQFF. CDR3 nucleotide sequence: TGCGCCAGCAGCTTGGGAGGACGGGCCCGTGGCGGGAGGGGAAATAATGAGCAGTTCTTC.

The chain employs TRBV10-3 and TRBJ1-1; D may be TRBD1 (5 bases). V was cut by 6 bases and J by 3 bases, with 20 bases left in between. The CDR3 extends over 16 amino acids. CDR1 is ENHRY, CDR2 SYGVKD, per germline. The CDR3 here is CAIREQVFSLDTEAFF. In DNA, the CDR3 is TGTGCCATCAGAGAACAGGTTTTCTCCCTGGACACTGAAGCTTTCTTT.

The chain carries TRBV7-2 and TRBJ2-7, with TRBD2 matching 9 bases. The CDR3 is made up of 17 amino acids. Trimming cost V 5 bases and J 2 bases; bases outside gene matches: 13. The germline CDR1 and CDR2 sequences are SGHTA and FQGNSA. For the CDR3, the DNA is TGTGCCAGCAGCCCCTACAAGCTAGGCGGGGGGGCCTACGAGCAGTACTTC. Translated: CASSPYKLGGGAYEQYF.

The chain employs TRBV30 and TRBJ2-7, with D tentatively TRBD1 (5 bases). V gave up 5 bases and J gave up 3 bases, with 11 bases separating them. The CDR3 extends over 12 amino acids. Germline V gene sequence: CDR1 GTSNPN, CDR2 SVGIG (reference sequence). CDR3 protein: CAWETANYEQYF. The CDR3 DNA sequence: TGTGCCTGGGAGACAGCTAACTACGAGCAGTACTTC.

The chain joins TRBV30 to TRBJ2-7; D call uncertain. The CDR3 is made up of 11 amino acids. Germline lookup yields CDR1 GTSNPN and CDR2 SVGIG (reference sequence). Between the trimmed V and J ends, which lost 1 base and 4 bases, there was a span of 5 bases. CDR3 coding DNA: TGTGCCTGGAGTGCGAGATACGAGCAGTACTTC. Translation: CAWSARYEQYF.

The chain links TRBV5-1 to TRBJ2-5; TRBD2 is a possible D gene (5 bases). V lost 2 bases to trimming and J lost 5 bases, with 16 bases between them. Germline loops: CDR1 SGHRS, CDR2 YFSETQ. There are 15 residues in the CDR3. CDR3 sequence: CASSFAGRRRETQYF. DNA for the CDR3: TGCGCCAGCAGCTTCGCCGGACGGCGGAGGGAGACCCAGTACTTC.

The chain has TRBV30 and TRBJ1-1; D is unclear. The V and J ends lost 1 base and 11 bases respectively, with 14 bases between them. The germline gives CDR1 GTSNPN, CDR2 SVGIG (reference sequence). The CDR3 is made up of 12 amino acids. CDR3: CAWSGLGFEAFF. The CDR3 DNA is TGTGCCTGGAGTGGTTTGGGCTTCGAGGCTTTCTTT.

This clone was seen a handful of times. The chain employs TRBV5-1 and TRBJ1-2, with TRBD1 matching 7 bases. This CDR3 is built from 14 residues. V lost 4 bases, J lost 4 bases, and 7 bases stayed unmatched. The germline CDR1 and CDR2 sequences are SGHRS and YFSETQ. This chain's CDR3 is CASSSTGTAYGYTF. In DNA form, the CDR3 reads TGCGCCAGCAGCAGCACCGGGACAGCCTATGGCTACACCTTC.

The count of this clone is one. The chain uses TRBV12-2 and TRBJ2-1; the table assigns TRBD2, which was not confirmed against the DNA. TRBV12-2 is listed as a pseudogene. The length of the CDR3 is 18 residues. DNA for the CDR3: TGTGCAAGTCGCTTAGCGTACCTAGACGGAAGAGGCTACAATGAGCAGTTCTTC. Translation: CASRLAYLDGRGYNEQFF.

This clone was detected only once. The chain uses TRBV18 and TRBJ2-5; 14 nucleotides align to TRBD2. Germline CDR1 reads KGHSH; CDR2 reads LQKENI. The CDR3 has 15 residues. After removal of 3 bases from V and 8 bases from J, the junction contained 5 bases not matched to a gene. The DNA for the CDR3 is TGTGCCAGCTCACCCGGACTAGCGGGAGGTTACACCCAGTACTTC. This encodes CASSPGLAGGYTQYF.

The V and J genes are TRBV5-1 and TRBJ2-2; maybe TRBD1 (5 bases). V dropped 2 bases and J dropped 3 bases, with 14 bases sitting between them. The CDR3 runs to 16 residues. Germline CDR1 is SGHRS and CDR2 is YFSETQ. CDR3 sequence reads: CASSFSGRVDTGELFF. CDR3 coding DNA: TGCGCCAGCAGCTTTTCTGGCAGGGTTGACACCGGGGAGCTGTTTTTT.

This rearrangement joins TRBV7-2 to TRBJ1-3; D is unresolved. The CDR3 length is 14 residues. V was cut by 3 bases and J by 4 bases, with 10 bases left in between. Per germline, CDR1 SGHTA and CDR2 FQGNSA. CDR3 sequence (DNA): TGTGCCAGCAGCTTGATCGGGTTCGGAAACACCATATATTTT. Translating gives CASSLIGFGNTIYF.

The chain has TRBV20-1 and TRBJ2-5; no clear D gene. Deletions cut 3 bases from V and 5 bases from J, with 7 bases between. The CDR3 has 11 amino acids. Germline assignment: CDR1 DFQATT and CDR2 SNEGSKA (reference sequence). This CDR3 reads CSASLRETQYF. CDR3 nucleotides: TGCAGTGCTAGCCTGCGGGAGACCCAGTACTTC.

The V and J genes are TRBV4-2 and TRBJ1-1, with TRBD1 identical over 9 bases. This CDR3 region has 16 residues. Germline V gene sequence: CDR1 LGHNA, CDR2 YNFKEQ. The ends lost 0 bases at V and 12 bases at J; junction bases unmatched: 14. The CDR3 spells CASSQEGVTGGFVSFF. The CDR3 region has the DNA TGTGCCAGCAGCCAAGAGGGGGTGACAGGGGGGTTTGTATCTTTCTTT.

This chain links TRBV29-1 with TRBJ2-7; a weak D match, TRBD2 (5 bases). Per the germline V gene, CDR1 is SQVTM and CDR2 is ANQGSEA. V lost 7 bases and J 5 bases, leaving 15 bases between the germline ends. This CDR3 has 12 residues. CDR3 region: CSATRSEDEQYF. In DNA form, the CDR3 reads TGCAGCGCCACTCGTAGCGAGGACGAGCAGTACTTC.

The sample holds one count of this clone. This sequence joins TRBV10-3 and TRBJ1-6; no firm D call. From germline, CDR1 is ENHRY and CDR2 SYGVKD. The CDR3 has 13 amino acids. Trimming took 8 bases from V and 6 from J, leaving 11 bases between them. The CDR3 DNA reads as TGTGCCATCTCTACAGACCTTAATTCACCCCTCCACTTT. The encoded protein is CAISTDLNSPLHF.

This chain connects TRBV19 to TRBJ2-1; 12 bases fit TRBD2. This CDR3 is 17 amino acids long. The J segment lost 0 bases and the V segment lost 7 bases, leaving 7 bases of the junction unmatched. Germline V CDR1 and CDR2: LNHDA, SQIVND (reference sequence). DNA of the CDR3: TGTGCCAGTACCAAACTAGCGGGGGGTCTCTCCTACAATGAGCAGTTCTTC. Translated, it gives CASTKLAGGLSYNEQFF. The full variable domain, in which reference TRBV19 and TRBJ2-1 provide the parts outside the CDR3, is DGGITQSPKYLFRKEGQNVTLSCEQNLNHDAMYWYRQDPGQGLRLIYYSQIVNDFQKGDIAEGYSVSREKKESFPLTVTSAQKNPTAFYLCASTKLAGGLSYNEQFFGPGTRLTVL.

In DNA form, the CDR3 reads TGTGCCAGCAGCCAAGGGCCCAGGACAGGAGATAATCAGCCCCAGCATTTT. Translating it yields CASSQGPRTGDNQPQHF. This chain joins TRBV14 and TRBJ1-5; TRBD1 matches at 7 bases. V lost 1 base to trimming and J lost 4 bases; unmatched junction nucleotides: 10. The CDR3 spans 17 residues. Germline V gene sequence: CDR1 SGHDN, CDR2 FVKESK.

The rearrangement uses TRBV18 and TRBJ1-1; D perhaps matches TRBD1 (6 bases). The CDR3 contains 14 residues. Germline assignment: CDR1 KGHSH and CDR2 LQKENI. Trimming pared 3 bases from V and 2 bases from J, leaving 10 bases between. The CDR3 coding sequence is TGTGCCAGCTCACCGGGGACAATAAACACTGAAGCTTTCTTT. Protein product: CASSPGTINTEAFF.

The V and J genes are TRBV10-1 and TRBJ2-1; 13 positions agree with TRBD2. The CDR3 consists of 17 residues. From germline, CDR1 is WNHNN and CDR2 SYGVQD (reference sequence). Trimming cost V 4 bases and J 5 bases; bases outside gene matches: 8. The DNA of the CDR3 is TGCGCCAGCAGTGCTTACACCGGACTAGCGGGGGACAATGAGCAGTTCTTC. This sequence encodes CASSAYTGLAGDNEQFF.

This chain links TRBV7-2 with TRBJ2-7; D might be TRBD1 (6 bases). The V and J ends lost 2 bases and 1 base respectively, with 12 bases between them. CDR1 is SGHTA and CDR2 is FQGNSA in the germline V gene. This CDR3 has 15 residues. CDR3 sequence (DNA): TGTGCCAGCAGCTTATGGGAAGGGGGATCCTACGAGCAGTACTTC. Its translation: CASSLWEGGSYEQYF. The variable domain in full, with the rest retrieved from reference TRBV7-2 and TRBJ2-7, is GAGVSQSPSNKVTEKGKDVELRCDPISGHTALYWYRQSLGQGLEFLIYFQGNSAPDKSGLPSDRFSAERTGGSVSTLTIQRTQQEDSAVYLCASSLWEGGSYEQYFGPGTRLTVT.

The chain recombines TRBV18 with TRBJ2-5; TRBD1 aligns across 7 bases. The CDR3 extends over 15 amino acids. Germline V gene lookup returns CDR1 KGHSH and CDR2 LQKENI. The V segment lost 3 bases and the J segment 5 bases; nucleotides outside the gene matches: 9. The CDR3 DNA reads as TGTGCCAGCTCACCGATTGAGGGGGCTCAGGAGACCCAGTACTTC. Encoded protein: CASSPIEGAQETQYF.

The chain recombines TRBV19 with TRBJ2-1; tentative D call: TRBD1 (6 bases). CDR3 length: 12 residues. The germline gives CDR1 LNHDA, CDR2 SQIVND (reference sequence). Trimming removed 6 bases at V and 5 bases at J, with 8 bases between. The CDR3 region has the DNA TGTGCCAGTAGGGACAGCCACAATGAGCAGTTCTTC. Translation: CASRDSHNEQFF. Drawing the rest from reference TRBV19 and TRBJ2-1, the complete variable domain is DGGITQSPKYLFRKEGQNVTLSCEQNLNHDAMYWYRQDPGQGLRLIYYSQIVNDFQKGDIAEGYSVSREKKESFPLTVTSAQKNPTAFYLCASRDSHNEQFFGPGTRLTVL.

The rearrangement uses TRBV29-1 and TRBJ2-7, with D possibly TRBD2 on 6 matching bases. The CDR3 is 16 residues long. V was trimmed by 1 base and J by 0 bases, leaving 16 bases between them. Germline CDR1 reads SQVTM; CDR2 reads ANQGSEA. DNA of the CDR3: TGCAGCGTTGAAGGAGGAGGGTTTGGGAGCTCCTACGAGCAGTACTTC. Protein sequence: CSVEGGGFGSSYEQYF.

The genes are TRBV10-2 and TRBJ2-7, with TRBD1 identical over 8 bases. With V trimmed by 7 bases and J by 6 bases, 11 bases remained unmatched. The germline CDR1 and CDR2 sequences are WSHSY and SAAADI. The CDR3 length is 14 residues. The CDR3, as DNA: TGCGCCAGCAACCCGACAGGGGAGGTTGGCGAGCAGTACTTC. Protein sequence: CASNPTGEVGEQYF.

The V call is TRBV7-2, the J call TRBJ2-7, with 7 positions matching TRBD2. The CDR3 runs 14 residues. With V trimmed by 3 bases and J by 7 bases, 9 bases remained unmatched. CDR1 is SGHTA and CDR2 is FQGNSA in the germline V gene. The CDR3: CASSFSDLAAEQYF. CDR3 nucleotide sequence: TGTGCCAGCAGCTTTTCTGACCTAGCGGCAGAGCAGTACTTC.

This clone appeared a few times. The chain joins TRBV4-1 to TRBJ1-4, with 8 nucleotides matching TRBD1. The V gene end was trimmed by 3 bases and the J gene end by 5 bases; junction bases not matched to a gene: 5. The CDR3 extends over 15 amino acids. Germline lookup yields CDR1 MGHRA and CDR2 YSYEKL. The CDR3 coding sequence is TGCGCCAGCAGCCAGGGTGCAGGGGGCAATGAAAAACTGTTTTTT. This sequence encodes CASSQGAGGNEKLFF.

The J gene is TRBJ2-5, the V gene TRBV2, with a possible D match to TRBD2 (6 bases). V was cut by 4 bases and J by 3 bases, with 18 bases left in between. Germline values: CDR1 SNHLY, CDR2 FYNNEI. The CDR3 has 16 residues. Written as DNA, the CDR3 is TGTGCCAGCAGTGTTCGCCTGCCTTTAGCGGAAGAGACCCAGTACTTC. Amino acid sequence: CASSVRLPLAEETQYF.

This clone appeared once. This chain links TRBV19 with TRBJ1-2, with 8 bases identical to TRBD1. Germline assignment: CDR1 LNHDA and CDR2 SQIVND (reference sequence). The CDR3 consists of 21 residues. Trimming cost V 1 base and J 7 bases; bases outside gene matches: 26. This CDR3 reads CASSIAQLSFEDRVGTSGYTF. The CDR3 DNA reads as TGTGCCAGTAGTATAGCCCAACTGAGCTTCGAGGACAGGGTCGGTACGTCTGGCTACACCTTC. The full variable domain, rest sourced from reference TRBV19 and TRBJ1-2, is DGGITQSPKYLFRKEGQNVTLSCEQNLNHDAMYWYRQDPGQGLRLIYYSQIVNDFQKGDIAEGYSVSREKKESFPLTVTSAQKNPTAFYLCASSIAQLSFEDRVGTSGYTFGSGTRLTVV.

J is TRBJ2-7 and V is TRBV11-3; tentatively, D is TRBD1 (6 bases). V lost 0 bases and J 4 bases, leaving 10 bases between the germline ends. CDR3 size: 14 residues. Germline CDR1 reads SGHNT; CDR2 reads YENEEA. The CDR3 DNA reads TGTGCCAGCAGCTTAGACAGGGGCGAGTACGAGCAGTACTTC. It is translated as CASSLDRGEYEQYF.

The DNA of the CDR3 is TGTGCCAGCAGCTCTACCCCGACAGGTCGCTATGGCTACACCTTC. This encodes CASSSTPTGRYGYTF. This chain uses TRBV7-9 with TRBJ1-2; D might be TRBD1 (6 bases). The CDR3 spans 15 residues. Germline loops: CDR1 SEHNR, CDR2 FQNEAQ (reference sequence). Trimming removed 4 bases from V and 4 bases from J, with 16 bases in between.